The TCR beta chain described here comes from a study of cytomegalovirus exposure and HLA in healthy donors. The donors were members of the roughly 120-subject validation cohort (separate from the roughly 670-subject first cohort). TCRdb's table, derived via immunoSEQ multiplex PCR, lists solely in-frame clones and lacks some. The repertoire consists of tens of thousands of clones, with roughly 96% occurring once and the leading ten covering around 2.2%. This receptor was identified in a man aged 18 to 29 in good health and CMV-seronegative. Sequences were obtained from PBMCs.

CDR3 nucleotides: TGTGCCAGCAGTGAAGTAGCGGGGGCCTACGAGCAGTACTTC. Translating it yields CASSEVAGAYEQYF. This sequence joins TRBV6-1 and TRBJ2-7; TRBD2 matches 9 bases. V was clipped by 1 base and J by 2 bases; unmatched bases: 0. This CDR3 has 14 amino acids. CDR1 is MNHNS and CDR2 is SASEGT in the germline V gene.